This T cell receptor beta chain was sequenced in a study of T cell responses to AZD1222 COVID-19 vaccine. Looked up from germline, CDR1 is SGHTA and CDR2 is FQGTGA. The length of the CDR3 is 15 residues. V was clipped by 5 bases and J by 0 bases, with 11 bases between them. Study outcomes and limitations: Increases in Spike-specific TCR breadth and depth were seen after two AZD1222 doses. White British donors predominated, females outnumbered males, and clonal diversity was possibly underestimated. Only six people who got AZD1222 tested seropositive at baseline.

Libraries were prepared by immunoSEQ multiplex PCR; TCRdb keeps only in-frame clonotypes and omits some of them. The data contain some 80,000 clones, 90% of them singletons. Details on this clone: Its target is unknown.

Here the sequenced sample was peripheral blood, taken 28 days after the second AZD1222 dose. The chain recombines TRBV7-3 with TRBJ2-1; D gene unclear. The sequence derives from an adult who received the AZD1222 COVID-19 vaccine. The CDR3 coding sequence is TGTGCCAGCAGCCCGACGGATAGCTCCTACAATGAGCAGTTCTTC. It specifies CASSPTDSSYNEQFF. The entire variable domain, with the rest obtained from reference TRBV7-3 and TRBJ2-1, is as follows: GAGVSQTPSNKVTEKGKYVELRCDPISGHTALYWYRQSLGQGPEFLIYFQGTGAADDSGLPNDRFFAVRPEGSVSTLKIQRTERGDSAVYLCASSPTDSSYNEQFFGPGTRLTVL.